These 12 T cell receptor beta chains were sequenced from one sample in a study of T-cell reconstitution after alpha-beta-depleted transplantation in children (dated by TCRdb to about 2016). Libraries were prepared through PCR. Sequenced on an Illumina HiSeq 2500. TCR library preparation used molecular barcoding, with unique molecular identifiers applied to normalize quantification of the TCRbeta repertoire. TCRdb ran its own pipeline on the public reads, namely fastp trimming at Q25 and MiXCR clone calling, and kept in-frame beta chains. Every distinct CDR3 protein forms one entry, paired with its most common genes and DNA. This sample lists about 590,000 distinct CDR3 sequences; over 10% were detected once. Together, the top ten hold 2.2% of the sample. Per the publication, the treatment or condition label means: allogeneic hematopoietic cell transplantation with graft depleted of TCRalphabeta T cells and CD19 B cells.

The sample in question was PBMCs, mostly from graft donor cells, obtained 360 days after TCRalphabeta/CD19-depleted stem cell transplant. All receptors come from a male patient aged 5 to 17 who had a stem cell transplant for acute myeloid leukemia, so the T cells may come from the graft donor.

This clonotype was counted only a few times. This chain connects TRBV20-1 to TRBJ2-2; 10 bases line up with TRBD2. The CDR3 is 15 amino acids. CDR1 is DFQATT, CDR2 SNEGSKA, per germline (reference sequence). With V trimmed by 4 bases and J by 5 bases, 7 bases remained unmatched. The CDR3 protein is CSAMTSGPSTGELFF. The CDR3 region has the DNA TGCAGTGCTATGACTAGCGGGCCCTCAACCGGGGAGCTGTTTTTT.

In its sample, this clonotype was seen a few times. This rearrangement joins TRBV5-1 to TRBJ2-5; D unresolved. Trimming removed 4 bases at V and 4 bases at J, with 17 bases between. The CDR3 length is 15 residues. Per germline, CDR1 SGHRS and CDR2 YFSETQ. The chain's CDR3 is CASSPRSGQRETQYF. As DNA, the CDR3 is TGCGCCAGCAGCCCAAGGTCGGGCCAACGAGAGACCCAGTACTTC.

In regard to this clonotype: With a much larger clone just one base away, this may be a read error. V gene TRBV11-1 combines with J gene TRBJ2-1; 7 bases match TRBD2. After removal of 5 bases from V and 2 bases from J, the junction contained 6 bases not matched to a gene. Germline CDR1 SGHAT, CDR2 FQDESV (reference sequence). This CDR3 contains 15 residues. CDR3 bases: TGTGCCAGCAGCCCCGAGCGGGGAGCCTACAATGAGCAGTTCTTC. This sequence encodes CASSPERGAYNEQFF.

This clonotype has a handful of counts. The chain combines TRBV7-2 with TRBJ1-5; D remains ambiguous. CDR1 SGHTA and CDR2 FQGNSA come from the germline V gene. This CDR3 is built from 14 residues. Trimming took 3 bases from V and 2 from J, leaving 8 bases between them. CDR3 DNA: TGTGCCAGCAGCTTCATCGGGGGCAATCAGCCCCAGCATTTT. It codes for CASSFIGGNQPQHF.

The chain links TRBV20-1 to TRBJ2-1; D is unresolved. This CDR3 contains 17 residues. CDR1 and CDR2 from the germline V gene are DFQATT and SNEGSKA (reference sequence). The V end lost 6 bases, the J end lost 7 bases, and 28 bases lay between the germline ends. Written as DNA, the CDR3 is TGCAGTGCCTCGATTCCGGCCACTCTGGGGTCCCTAAATGAGCAGTTCTTC. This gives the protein CSASIPATLGSLNEQFF.

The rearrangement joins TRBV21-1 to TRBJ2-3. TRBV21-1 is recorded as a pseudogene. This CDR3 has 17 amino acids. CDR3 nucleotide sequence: TGTGCCAGCAGCAAAGCTCTGGCCGCAGGTGGCACAGATACGCAGTATTTT. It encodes CASSKALAAGGTDTQYF.

The CDR3 protein is CASFRRGGTSGFLEQYF. Written as DNA, the CDR3 is TGTGCCAGTTTCCGAAGGGGGGGGACTAGCGGATTTCTAGAGCAGTACTTC. V gene TRBV6-1 combines with J gene TRBJ2-7; 11 bases are shared with TRBD2. The CDR3 runs to 17 residues. Germline CDR1 and CDR2: MNHNS and SASEGT. Losses at the gene ends were 9 bases for V and 7 bases for J; bases not matched to a gene: 20.

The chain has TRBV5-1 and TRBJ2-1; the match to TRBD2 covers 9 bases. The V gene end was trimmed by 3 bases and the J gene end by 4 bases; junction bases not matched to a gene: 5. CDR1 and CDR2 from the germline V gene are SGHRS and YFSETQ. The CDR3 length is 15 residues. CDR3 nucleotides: TGCGCCAGCAGCTCTAGCGGGACCAAATACAATGAGCAGTTCTTC. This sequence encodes CASSSSGTKYNEQFF.

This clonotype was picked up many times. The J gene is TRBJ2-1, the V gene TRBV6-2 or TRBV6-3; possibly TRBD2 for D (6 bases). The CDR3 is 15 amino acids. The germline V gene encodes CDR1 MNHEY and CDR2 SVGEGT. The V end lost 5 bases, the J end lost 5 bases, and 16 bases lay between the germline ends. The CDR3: CASSPSGGKDNEQFF. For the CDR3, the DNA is TGTGCCAGCAGTCCATCAGGAGGGAAGGACAATGAGCAGTTCTTC.

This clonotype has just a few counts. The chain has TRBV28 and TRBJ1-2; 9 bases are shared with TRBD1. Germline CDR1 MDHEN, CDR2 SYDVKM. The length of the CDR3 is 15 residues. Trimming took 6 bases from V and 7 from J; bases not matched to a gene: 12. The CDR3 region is CASSLHTGGVGGYTF. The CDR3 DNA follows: TGTGCCAGCAGCCTCCACACAGGGGGCGTAGGTGGCTACACCTTC.

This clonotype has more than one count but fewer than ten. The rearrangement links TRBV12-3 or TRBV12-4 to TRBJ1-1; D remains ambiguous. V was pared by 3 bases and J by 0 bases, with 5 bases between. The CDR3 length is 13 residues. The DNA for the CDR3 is TGTGCCAGCAGTTTCAATGTGAACACTGAAGCTTTCTTT. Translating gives CASSFNVNTEAFF.

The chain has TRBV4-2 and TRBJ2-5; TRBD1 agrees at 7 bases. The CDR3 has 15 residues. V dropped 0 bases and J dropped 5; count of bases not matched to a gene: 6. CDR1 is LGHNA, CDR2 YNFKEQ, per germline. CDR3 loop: CASSQEDRESETQYF. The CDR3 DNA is TGTGCCAGCAGCCAAGAAGACAGGGAATCGGAGACCCAGTACTTC.